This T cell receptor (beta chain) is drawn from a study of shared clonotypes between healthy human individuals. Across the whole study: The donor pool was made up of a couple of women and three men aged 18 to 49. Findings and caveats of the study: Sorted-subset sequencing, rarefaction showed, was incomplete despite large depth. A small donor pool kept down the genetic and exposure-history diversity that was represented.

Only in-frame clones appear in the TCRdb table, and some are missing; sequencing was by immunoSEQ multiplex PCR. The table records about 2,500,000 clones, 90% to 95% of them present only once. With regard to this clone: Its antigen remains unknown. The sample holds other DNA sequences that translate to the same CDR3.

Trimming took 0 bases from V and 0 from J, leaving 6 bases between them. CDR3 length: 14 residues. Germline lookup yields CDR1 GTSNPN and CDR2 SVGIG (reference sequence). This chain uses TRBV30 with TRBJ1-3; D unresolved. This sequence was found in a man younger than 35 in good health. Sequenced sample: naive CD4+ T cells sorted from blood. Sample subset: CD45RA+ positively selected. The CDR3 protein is CAWSVMSSGNTIYF. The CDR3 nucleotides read TGTGCCTGGAGTGTAATGAGCTCTGGAAACACCATATATTTT.